The rows below give T cell receptor beta chains drawn from one sample of a study of blood T cell repertoires in COVID-19. The repertoire was sequenced with immunoSEQ multiplex PCR; TCRdb's copy has only in-frame clones and lacks some. The data contain about 400,000 clones, approximately 87% of them singletons. The specimen sequenced was PBMCs or T cells enriched from blood (not recorded which). The source of these receptors is a woman aged 45-65 years who had recovered from COVID-19. The CDR3 runs from the conserved cysteine through the conserved F or W. D genes are given only for firm matches. Clone size appears in some rows only: once, few, many, or a class for an expanded clone.

v_call	j_call	d_call	clone_size	cdr3_nt	cdr3_aa
TRBV29-1	TRBJ2-3	TRBD2	NA	TGCAGCGGTGGGGGTGGGACTAGCGCAGCATCAAGAGATACGCAGTATTTT	CSGGGGTSAASRDTQYF
TRBV6-4	TRBJ2-2	NA	NA	TGTGCCAGCAGTGACTCGGGCAACGCGAACACCGGGGAGCTGTTTTTT	CASSDSGNANTGELFF
TRBV4-3	TRBJ1-2	NA	NA	TGCGCCAGCAGCCAAGATCGAGGCAGAGGAGGTGGCTACACCTTC	CASSQDRGRGGGYTF
TRBV7-2	TRBJ1-5	NA	NA	TGTGCCAGCAGCCCGTTCACAGGGACGGGGCAGCCCCAGCATTTT	CASSPFTGTGQPQHF
TRBV11-3	TRBJ1-3	NA	once	TGTGCCAGCAGCCTTATTACGGGAATACAGGGTAGGAAGGAAAACACCATATATTTT	CASSLITGIQGRKENTIYF
TRBV15	TRBJ1-2	TRBD1	NA	TGTGCCACCAGCAGAGATCGGCCCCGACAGGGAAATGGCTACACCTTC	CATSRDRPRQGNGYTF
TRBV5-1	TRBJ1-2	TRBD1	NA	TGCGCCAGCAGTGCCGGGACAGGGTGGTGGAATGGCTACACCTTC	CASSAGTGWWNGYTF
TRBV2	TRBJ1-2	TRBD1	NA	TGTGCCAGCAGTGGGACAGGGTCTAACTATGGCTACACCTTC	CASSGTGSNYGYTF
TRBV15	TRBJ2-6	TRBD1	NA	TGTGCCACCAGCAGAGGACAGGGGGGCTCTGGGGCCAACGTCCTGACTTTC	CATSRGQGGSGANVLTF
TRBV5-6	TRBJ2-3	TRBD1	NA	TGTGCCAGCAGCTTACAGGGGGCTTGGACAGATACGCAGTATTTT	CASSLQGAWTDTQYF
TRBV10-3	TRBJ1-6	TRBD1	NA	TGTGCCACCAGAATATCCGGGACAGCAAATTCACCCCTCCACTTT	CATRISGTANSPLHF
TRBV5-6	TRBJ2-7	NA	NA	TGTGCCAGCAGCAAGGGGGTATTCGGACAGCTAGCCTACGAGCAGTACTTC	CASSKGVFGQLAYEQYF
TRBV28	TRBJ1-2	NA	NA	TGTGCCAGCAGTTCGCAGGGTAGCTATGGCTACACCTTC	CASSSQGSYGYTF
TRBV24-1	TRBJ1-5	NA	NA	TGTGCCACCAGTAATTCAGGGGGCAATCAGCCCCAGCATTTT	CATSNSGGNQPQHF
TRBV11-2	TRBJ2-7	NA	NA	TGTGCCAGCAGCTTAGGATCTGGGCCCTACGAGCAGTACTTC	CASSLGSGPYEQYF
TRBV27	TRBJ1-6	NA	NA	TGTGCCAGTAAATGGGGGGGTTCCTATAATTCACCCCTCCACTTT	CASKWGGSYNSPLHF
TRBV5-1	TRBJ2-7	TRBD1	few	TGCGCCAGCAGCGGGGGGACAGGAAGAGCCTACGAGCAGTACTTC	CASSGGTGRAYEQYF
TRBV12-3/TRBV12-4	TRBJ2-2	NA	once	TGTGCCAGCAGTTTAGGTCTCACCGGGGAGCTGTTTTTT	CASSLGLTGELFF
TRBV6-2/TRBV6-3	TRBJ2-3	TRBD2	NA	TGTGCCAGCAGTTATTGGACTAGCGGGGAAAGCACAGATACGCAGTATTTT	CASSYWTSGESTDTQYF
TRBV2	TRBJ1-4	TRBD1	NA	TGTGCCAGCAGTGGCCCAGGGGGGGAAAAACTGTTTTTT	CASSGPGGEKLFF
TRBV9	TRBJ1-2	NA	NA	TGTGCCAGCAGCGCCTTCCGAGGAACTGACTATGGCTACACCTTC	CASSAFRGTDYGYTF
TRBV9	TRBJ1-4	TRBD1	NA	TGTGCCAGCAGCGTGGGGACAGGGATTGCGAATGAAAAACTGTTTTTT	CASSVGTGIANEKLFF
TRBV5-5	TRBJ1-1	TRBD1	NA	TGTGCCAGCAGCCTCTCGACAGGGATGAACACTGAAGCTTTCTTT	CASSLSTGMNTEAFF
TRBV7-2	TRBJ1-1	TRBD1	few	TGTGCCAGCAGCTTGGAGGACAGGGGGAAAGCTTTCTTT	CASSLEDRGKAFF
TRBV5-6	TRBJ2-5	TRBD1	once	TGTGCCAGCAGCTTGGGGACAGGGGTTCTCATAGAGACCCAGTACTTC	CASSLGTGVLIETQYF
TRBV2	TRBJ2-2	TRBD1	NA	TGTGCCAGCAATCGTCTCCCGGGACAGGGTGTGAGGCTGTTTTTT	CASNRLPGQGVRLFF
TRBV7-2	TRBJ2-7	TRBD2	NA	TGTGCCAGCAGCCCCGGGGGGGGGCATTCCTACGAGCAGTACTTC	CASSPGGGHSYEQYF
TRBV27	TRBJ1-2	NA	NA	TGTGCCAGCGGGCAGGGCTATGGCTACACCTTC	CASGQGYGYTF
TRBV27	TRBJ1-2	TRBD1	NA	TGTGCCAGCAGGCTACAGGGGGTAGGGGGCTATGGCTACACCTTC	CASRLQGVGGYGYTF
TRBV7-3	TRBJ1-5	TRBD1	NA	TGTGCCAGCAGCTTGGACAGGGGTCAGCCCCAGCATTTT	CASSLDRGQPQHF
TRBV18	TRBJ1-1	NA	NA	TGTGCCAGCTCACCCGACAACATGAACACTGAAGCTTTCTTT	CASSPDNMNTEAFF
TRBV6-5	TRBJ1-5	NA	once	TGTGCCAGCATCCGAGCTCCCAATAGCAATCAGCCCCAGCATTTT	CASIRAPNSNQPQHF
TRBV7-2	TRBJ1-1	NA	NA	TGTGCCAGCAGAACGGGATCCGTGAACACTGAAGCTTTCTTT	CASRTGSVNTEAFF
TRBV5-1	TRBJ2-6	TRBD1	once	TGCGCCAGCAGCCCTTTTTCGGACAGGGGGCGCAGTGGATCTGGGGCCAACGTCCTGACTTTC	CASSPFSDRGRSGSGANVLTF
TRBV3-1/TRBV3-2	TRBJ1-3	NA	NA	TGTGCCAGCAGCCAGGGACTCACTTGGGGAAACACCATATATTTT	CASSQGLTWGNTIYF
TRBV5-4	TRBJ1-1	NA	NA	TGTGCCAGCAGCTTAAACAGGGAAGGGACTGAAGCTTTCTTT	CASSLNREGTEAFF
TRBV5-4	TRBJ2-4	TRBD1	NA	TGTGCCAGCAGCTCCCAGAGAAACAGGGGGCTCTCGGCCAAAAACATTCAGTACTTC	CASSSQRNRGLSAKNIQYF
TRBV18	TRBJ1-5	TRBD1	NA	TGTGCCAGCTCACCTGGGACAGGGACGAGCAATCAGCCCCAGCATTTT	CASSPGTGTSNQPQHF